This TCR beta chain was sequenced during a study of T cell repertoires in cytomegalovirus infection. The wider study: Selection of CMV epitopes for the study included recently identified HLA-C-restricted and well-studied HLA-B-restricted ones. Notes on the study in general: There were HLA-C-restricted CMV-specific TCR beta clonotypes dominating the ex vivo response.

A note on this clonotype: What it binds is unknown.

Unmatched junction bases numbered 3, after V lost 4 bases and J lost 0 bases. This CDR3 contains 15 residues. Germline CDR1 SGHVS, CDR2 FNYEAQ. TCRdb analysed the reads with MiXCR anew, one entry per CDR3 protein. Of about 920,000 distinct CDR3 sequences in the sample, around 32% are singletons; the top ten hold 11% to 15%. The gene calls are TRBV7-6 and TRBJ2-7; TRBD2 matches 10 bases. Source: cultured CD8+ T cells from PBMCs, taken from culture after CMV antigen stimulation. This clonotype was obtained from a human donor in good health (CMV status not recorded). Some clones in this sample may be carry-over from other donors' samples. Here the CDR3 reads CASSSTSGNSYEQYF. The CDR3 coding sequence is TGTGCCAGCAGCTCCACTAGCGGGAACTCCTACGAGCAGTACTTC.